The 27 T cell receptor beta chains given below trace back to one sample, sequenced in a study of blood T cell repertoires in COVID-19. Sequencing used immunoSEQ multiplex PCR; TCRdb keeps in-frame clones, though not all of them. The sample holds 110,000 to 150,000 clones; just over 85% are singletons and the top ten take roughly 3.9%. Source material: PBMCs or T cells enriched from blood (not recorded which). The receptors here all came from a man aged 45-65 years who had recovered from COVID-19.

The genes are TRBV11-2 and TRBJ2-1; 8 bases are shared with TRBD2. CDR3 length: 15 residues. Germline V gene sequence: CDR1 SGHAT, CDR2 FQNNGV. V was clipped by 6 bases and J by 5 bases; unmatched bases: 9. This CDR3 reads CASSLTGGVNNEQFF. Written as DNA, the CDR3 is TGTGCCAGCAGTCTAACCGGGGGGGTAAACAATGAGCAGTTCTTC.

This rearrangement joins TRBV7-8 to TRBJ1-1, with D unresolved. The CDR3 extends over 13 amino acids. Per the germline V gene, CDR1 is SGHVS and CDR2 is FQNEAQ. The germline V and J ends were trimmed by 7 bases and 8 bases, with 17 bases remaining between them. The CDR3 sequence is CASTRRSSEEAFF. The CDR3, as DNA: TGTGCCAGCACCCGTCGGTCAAGCGAAGAAGCTTTCTTT.

This clone was counted once. The CDR3, as DNA: TGTGCCAGTAGTATAGAAGGAGGGTACTATGGCTACACCTTC. Translation gives CASSIEGGYYGYTF. The rearrangement uses TRBV19 and TRBJ1-2, with D uncertain. V was shortened by 0 bases and J by 3 bases, with 8 bases between the two germline ends. The germline CDR1 and CDR2 sequences are LNHDA and SQIVND (reference sequence). The CDR3 contains 14 residues.

This clone was seen a few times. V gene TRBV2 combines with J gene TRBJ2-5, with 7 nucleotides matching TRBD2. J was trimmed by 1 base and V by 7 bases; bases with no gene match: 6. The CDR3 loop spans 14 amino acids. Germline-derived CDR1 and CDR2 are SNHLY and FYNNEI. CDR3 amino acids: CASKMERGQETQYF. The DNA of the CDR3 is TGTGCCAGCAAAATGGAGCGGGGCCAAGAGACCCAGTACTTC.

The chain is built from TRBV6-7 and TRBJ2-5, with D unclear. TRBV6-7 is treated as an ORF (open reading frame) with a function not yet certain. The length of the CDR3 is 15 residues. V lost 0 bases and J 3 bases, leaving 11 bases between the germline ends. The CDR3 protein is CASSYSSHLKETQYF. CDR3 DNA sequence: TGTGCCAGCAGTTACTCGAGCCACTTAAAAGAGACCCAGTACTTC.

The chain employs TRBV15 and TRBJ2-7; TRBD1 agrees at 8 bases. The germline V gene encodes CDR1 LNHNV and CDR2 YYDKDF (reference sequence). This CDR3 spans 15 amino acids. The V and J ends lost 4 bases and 4 bases, in that order; junction bases with no gene match: 9. This chain's CDR3 is CATSKTRDRFYEQYF. In nucleotides, the CDR3 is TGTGCCACCAGCAAAACCCGGGACAGGTTTTACGAGCAGTACTTC.

This chain's CDR3 is CASSLPGTGLSPLHF. The CDR3 DNA is TGCGCCAGCAGCCTACCCGGGACAGGGCTATCACCCCTCCACTTT. The chain uses TRBV5-1 and TRBJ1-6, with 9 nucleotides matching TRBD1. Germline V gene sequence: CDR1 SGHRS, CDR2 YFSETQ. Trimming at V came to 4 bases and at J to 10 bases, leaving 9 bases not matched to a gene. This CDR3 contains 15 residues.

This chain links TRBV7-3 with TRBJ2-2; 9 nucleotides agree with TRBD2. The CDR3 covers 18 residues. Looked up from germline, CDR1 is SGHTA and CDR2 is FQGTGA. Germline trimming cut 2 bases from V and 4 bases from J; bases unmatched to any gene: 11. This CDR3 reads CASSLRGPSGISTGELFF. The CDR3 DNA is TGTGCCAGCAGCTTACGTGGTCCTAGCGGGATTTCCACCGGGGAGCTGTTTTTT.

The CDR3 sequence: CASSLTGGANYGYTF. CDR3 bases: TGTGCCAGCAGCTTAACGGGGGGAGCTAACTATGGCTACACCTTC. V gene TRBV7-9 combines with J gene TRBJ1-2, with D tentatively TRBD1 (5 bases). V gave up 2 bases and J gave up 0 bases, with 10 bases separating them. The CDR3 consists of 15 residues. Germline V lookup: CDR1 SEHNR, CDR2 FQNEAQ (reference sequence).

In its sample, this clone was seen once. The rearrangement joins TRBV6-1 to TRBJ1-2; 7 positions agree with TRBD1. There are 14 residues in the CDR3. V was pared by 3 bases and J by 7 bases, with 8 bases of the junction left unmatched. Germline values: CDR1 MNHNS, CDR2 SASEGT. As DNA, the CDR3 is TGTGCCAGCAGTGAGCGTTCTCAGGGGGGTGGCTACACCTTC. Protein product: CASSERSQGGGYTF.

The CDR3 spells CASSLVAANEKLFF. The CDR3, as DNA: TGCGCCAGCAGCTTGGTGGCAGCTAATGAAAAACTGTTTTTT. V is TRBV5-1 and J is TRBJ1-4; no definite D call. Germline CDR1 and CDR2: SGHRS and YFSETQ. Trimming removed 0 bases at V and 3 bases at J, with 6 bases between. CDR3 length: 14 amino acids.

This clone appeared a single time. J is TRBJ2-7 and V is TRBV18; the match to TRBD1 covers 10 bases. This CDR3 has 14 residues. V gave up 2 bases and J gave up 11 bases; unmatched junction bases: 9. Germline CDR1 and CDR2: KGHSH and LQKENI. The CDR3 DNA sequence: TGTGCCAGCTCACCAGGGGACAGGGGAGCCCCGAAGTACTTC. It encodes CASSPGDRGAPKYF.

DNA of the CDR3: TGTGCCAGCAGCTTATCCGGGGGCAATCAGCCCCAGCATTTT. Its translation: CASSLSGGNQPQHF. V gene TRBV11-3 combines with J gene TRBJ1-5, with unresolved D. The V gene lost 2 bases and the J gene lost 2 bases, with 7 bases spanning the gap. The CDR3 covers 14 residues. In germline, CDR1 is SGHNT, CDR2 YENEEA.

The J gene is TRBJ2-7, the V gene TRBV12-3 or TRBV12-4, with D perhaps matching TRBD2 (5 bases). This CDR3 is 13 amino acids long. V was shortened by 3 bases and J by 2 bases, with 8 bases between the two germline ends. CDR3: CASSFSGTYEQYF. The CDR3 DNA reads TGTGCCAGCAGTTTCTCGGGAACCTACGAGCAGTACTTC.

This sequence joins TRBV4-3 and TRBJ1-1, with 7 positions matching TRBD1. CDR3 size: 15 residues. Looked up from germline, CDR1 is LGHNA and CDR2 is YSLEER. The V gene end was trimmed by 1 base and the J gene end by 4 bases; junction bases not matched to a gene: 6. The CDR3 nucleotides read TGCGCCAGCAGCCAAGCAAGGGGGCGAGGCACTGAAGCTTTCTTT. Its protein product is CASSQARGRGTEAFF.

The rearrangement uses TRBV5-8 and TRBJ1-1; perhaps TRBD1 as D (5 bases). V lost 4 bases, J lost 1 base, and 14 bases lay in between. The CDR3 has 15 residues. The germline V gene encodes CDR1 SGHTS and CDR2 YDEGEE. The CDR3 sequence is CASSPRQQTNTEAFF. The DNA for the CDR3 is TGTGCCAGCAGCCCTCGACAGCAGACGAACACTGAAGCTTTCTTT.

CDR3 DNA: TGTGCCAGCAGTTCACCCTCTAGACAGGGGAGGAACACTGAAGCTTTCTTT. It yields the protein CASSSPSRQGRNTEAFF. J is TRBJ1-1 and V is TRBV27, with 8 bases identical to TRBD1. CDR1 is MNHEY, CDR2 SMNVEV, per germline (reference sequence). The CDR3 is 17 residues long. V gave up 4 bases and J gave up 1 base; unmatched junction bases: 11.

The chain is built from TRBV13 and TRBJ1-1, with 7 bases identical to TRBD1. Germline-derived CDR1 and CDR2 are PRHDT and FYEKMQ (reference sequence). V was clipped by 3 bases and J by 1 base; unmatched bases: 8. CDR3 length: 16 residues. The CDR3 loop is CASSLDRPQTNTEAFF. In DNA, the CDR3 is TGTGCCAGCAGCTTGGACAGGCCACAAACGAACACTGAAGCTTTCTTT.

The chain links TRBV11-2 to TRBJ1-5, with D possibly TRBD1 on 6 matching bases. CDR3 length equals 14 residues. Trimming took 2 bases from V and 7 from J, leaving 12 bases between them. From germline, CDR1 is SGHAT and CDR2 FQNNGV. In DNA form, the CDR3 reads TGTGCCAGCAGCTTAAGGGACATTGGGCAGCCCCAGCATTTT. Translation gives CASSLRDIGQPQHF.

This clone was seen only once. V gene TRBV6-6 combines with J gene TRBJ1-6, with 8 bases lining up with TRBD1. Germline V lookup: CDR1 MNHNY, CDR2 SVGAGI (reference sequence). The CDR3 has 15 residues. The junction had 9 bases not matched to a gene; V was cut back by 6 bases and J by 8 bases. The CDR3 DNA follows: TGTGCCAGCAGGCAACGACAGGGGTTTGATTCACCCCTCCACTTT. Its protein product is CASRQRQGFDSPLHF.

This chain connects TRBV4-3 to TRBJ1-1, with a weak D call TRBD1 (6 bases). The ends were cut back, 6 bases at V and 1 base at J, with 21 bases in the middle. CDR3 size: 17 residues. Germline V gives CDR1 LGHNA, CDR2 YSLEER. The CDR3 DNA sequence: TGCGCCAGCAGTCGAATGGGCAGGGGTGGTGGGAACACTGAAGCTTTCTTT. Amino acids: CASSRMGRGGGNTEAFF.

This clone was seen only a few times. The CDR3 DNA reads as TGTGCCACCAGCATAGACAGGGGATACTATGGCTACACCTTC. This encodes CATSIDRGYYGYTF. V and J are TRBV15 and TRBJ1-2; 8 bases line up with TRBD1. The germline V gene encodes CDR1 LNHNV and CDR2 YYDKDF (reference sequence). There are 14 residues in the CDR3. The V segment lost 4 bases and the J segment 3 bases; nucleotides outside the gene matches: 4.

V usage is TRBV27 and J usage is TRBJ1-6; D not resolved. In germline, CDR1 is MNHEY, CDR2 SMNVEV (reference sequence). The V end was cut by 3 bases, the J end by 6 bases, with 6 bases between. This CDR3 region has 13 residues. The CDR3 DNA follows: TGTGCCAGCAGTTTCCCGGGTAATTCACCCCTCCACTTT. It codes for CASSFPGNSPLHF.

The V call is TRBV18, the J call TRBJ1-2; 9 nucleotides line up with TRBD1. Per the germline V gene, CDR1 is KGHSH and CDR2 is LQKENI. CDR3 size: 15 residues. V lost 2 bases to trimming and J lost 7 bases; unmatched junction nucleotides: 8. The CDR3 reads CASSPGQGPSRGYTF. As DNA, the CDR3 is TGTGCCAGCTCACCAGGACAGGGGCCAAGTCGTGGCTACACCTTC.

The chain has TRBV12-3 or TRBV12-4 and TRBJ1-2; no reliable D call. V shed 2 bases and J shed 8 bases, with 12 bases lying between them. The CDR3 spans 13 residues. The DNA for the CDR3 is TGTGCCAGCAGTTTACGGTCCCGGAGAGGCTACACCTTC. The encoded protein is CASSLRSRRGYTF.

The V and J genes are TRBV10-1 and TRBJ2-7; D ambiguous. CDR3 length: 9 amino acids. The V and J ends lost 6 bases and 9 bases respectively, with 6 bases between them. Germline V CDR1 and CDR2: WNHNN, SYGVQD (reference sequence). This CDR3 is CASRHLQYF. The CDR3 DNA reads TGCGCCAGCAGGCACTTGCAGTACTTC.

The chain links TRBV5-1 to TRBJ1-1, with D unresolved. The CDR3 spans 13 residues. Germline lookup yields CDR1 SGHRS and CDR2 YFSETQ. V lost 0 bases, J lost 0 bases, and 3 bases lay in between. The CDR3 spells CASSLAVNTEAFF. CDR3 sequence (DNA): TGCGCCAGCAGCTTGGCAGTGAACACTGAAGCTTTCTTT. The full variable domain, in which reference TRBV5-1 and TRBJ1-1 provide the parts outside the CDR3, is KAGVTQTPRYLIKTRGQQVTLSCSPISGHRSVSWYQQTPGQGLQFLFEYFSETQRNKGNFPGRFSGRQFSNSRSEMNVSTLELGDSALYLCASSLAVNTEAFFGQGTRLTVV.